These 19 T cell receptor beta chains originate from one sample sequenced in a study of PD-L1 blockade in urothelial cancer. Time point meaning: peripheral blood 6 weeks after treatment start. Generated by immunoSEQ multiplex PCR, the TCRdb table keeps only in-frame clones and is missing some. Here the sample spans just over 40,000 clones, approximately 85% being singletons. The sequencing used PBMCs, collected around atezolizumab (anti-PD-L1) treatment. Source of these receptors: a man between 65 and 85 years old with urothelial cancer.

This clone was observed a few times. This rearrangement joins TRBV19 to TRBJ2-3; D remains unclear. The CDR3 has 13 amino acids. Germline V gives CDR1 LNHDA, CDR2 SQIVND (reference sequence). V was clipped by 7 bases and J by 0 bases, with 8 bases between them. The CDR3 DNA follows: TGTGCCAGTACTCCCCCTAGCACAGATACGCAGTATTTT. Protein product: CASTPPSTDTQYF.

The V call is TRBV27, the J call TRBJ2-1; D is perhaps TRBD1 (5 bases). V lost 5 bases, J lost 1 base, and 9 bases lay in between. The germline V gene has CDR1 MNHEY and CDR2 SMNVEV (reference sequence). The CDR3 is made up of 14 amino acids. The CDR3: CASSDSSSYNEQFF. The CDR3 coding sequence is TGTGCCAGCAGTGACAGCAGTTCCTACAATGAGCAGTTCTTC.

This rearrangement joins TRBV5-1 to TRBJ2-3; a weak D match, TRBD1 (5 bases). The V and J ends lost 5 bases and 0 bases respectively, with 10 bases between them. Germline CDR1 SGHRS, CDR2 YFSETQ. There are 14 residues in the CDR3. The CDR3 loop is CASSSAGSTDTQYF. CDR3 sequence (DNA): TGCGCCAGCAGTTCGGCAGGGAGCACAGATACGCAGTATTTT.

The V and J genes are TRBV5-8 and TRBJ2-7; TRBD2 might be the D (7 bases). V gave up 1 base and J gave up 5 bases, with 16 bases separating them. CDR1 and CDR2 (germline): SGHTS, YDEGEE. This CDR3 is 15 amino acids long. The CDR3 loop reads CASSLMGQGRDEQYF. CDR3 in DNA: TGTGCCAGCAGCTTGATGGGCCAGGGGAGGGACGAGCAGTACTTC.

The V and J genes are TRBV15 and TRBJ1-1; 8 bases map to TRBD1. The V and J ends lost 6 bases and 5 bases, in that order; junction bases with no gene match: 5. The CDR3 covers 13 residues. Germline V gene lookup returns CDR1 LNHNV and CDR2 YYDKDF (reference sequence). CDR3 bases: TGTGCCACCAGTCGGGACAGGCAGACTGAAGCTTTCTTT. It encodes CATSRDRQTEAFF.

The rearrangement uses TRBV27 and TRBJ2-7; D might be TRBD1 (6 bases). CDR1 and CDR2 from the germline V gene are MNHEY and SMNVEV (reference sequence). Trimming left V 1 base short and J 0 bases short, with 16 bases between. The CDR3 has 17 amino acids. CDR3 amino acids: CASSLYPDSARSYEQYF. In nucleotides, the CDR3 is TGTGCCAGCAGTTTATACCCGGACAGCGCGCGCTCCTACGAGCAGTACTTC.

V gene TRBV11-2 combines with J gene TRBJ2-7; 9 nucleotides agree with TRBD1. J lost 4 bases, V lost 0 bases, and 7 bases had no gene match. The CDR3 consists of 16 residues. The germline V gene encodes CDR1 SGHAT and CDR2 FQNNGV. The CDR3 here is CASSLDRGQGGYEQYF. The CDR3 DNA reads TGTGCCAGCAGCTTAGATCGGGGACAGGGTGGTTACGAGCAGTACTTC.

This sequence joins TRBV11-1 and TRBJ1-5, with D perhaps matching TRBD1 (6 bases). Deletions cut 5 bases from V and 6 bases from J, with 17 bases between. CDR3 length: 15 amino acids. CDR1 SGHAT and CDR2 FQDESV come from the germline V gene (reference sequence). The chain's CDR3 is CASSPPEGEGQPQHF. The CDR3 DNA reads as TGTGCCAGCAGCCCCCCGGAGGGGGAGGGTCAGCCCCAGCATTTT.

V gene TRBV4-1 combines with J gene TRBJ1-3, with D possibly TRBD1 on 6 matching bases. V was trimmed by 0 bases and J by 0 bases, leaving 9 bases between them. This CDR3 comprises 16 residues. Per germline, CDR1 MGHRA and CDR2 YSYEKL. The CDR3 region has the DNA TGCGCCAGCAGCCAAGAGGGGGCGAGCTCTGGAAACACCATATATTTT. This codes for CASSQEGASSGNTIYF.

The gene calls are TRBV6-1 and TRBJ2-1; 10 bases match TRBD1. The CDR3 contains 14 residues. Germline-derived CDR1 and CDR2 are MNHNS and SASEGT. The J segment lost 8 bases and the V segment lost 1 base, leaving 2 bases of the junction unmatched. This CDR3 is CASSEGTGGYEQFF. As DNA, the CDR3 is TGTGCCAGCAGTGAAGGGACAGGGGGTTATGAGCAGTTCTTC.

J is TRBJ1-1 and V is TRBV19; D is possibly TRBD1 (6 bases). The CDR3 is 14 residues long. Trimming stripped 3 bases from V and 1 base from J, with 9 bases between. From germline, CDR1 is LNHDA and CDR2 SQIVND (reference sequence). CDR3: CASSIAGENTEAFF. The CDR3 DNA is TGTGCCAGTAGTATTGCAGGGGAGAACACTGAAGCTTTCTTT.

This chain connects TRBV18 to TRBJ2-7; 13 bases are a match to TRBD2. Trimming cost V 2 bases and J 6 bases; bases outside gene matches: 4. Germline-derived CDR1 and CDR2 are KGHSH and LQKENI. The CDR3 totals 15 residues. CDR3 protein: CASSPAGLAGVEQYF. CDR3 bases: TGTGCCAGCTCACCAGCAGGACTAGCGGGAGTCGAGCAGTACTTC.

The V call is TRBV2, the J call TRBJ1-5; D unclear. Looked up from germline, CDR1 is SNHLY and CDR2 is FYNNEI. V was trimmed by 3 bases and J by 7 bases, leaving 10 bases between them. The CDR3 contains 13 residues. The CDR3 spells CASSDRLAQPQHF. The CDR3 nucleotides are TGTGCCAGCAGTGACAGATTAGCCCAGCCCCAGCATTTT.

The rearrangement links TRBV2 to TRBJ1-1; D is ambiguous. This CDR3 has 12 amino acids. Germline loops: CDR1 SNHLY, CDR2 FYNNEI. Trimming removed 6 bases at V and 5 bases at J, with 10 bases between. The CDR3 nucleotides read TGTGCCAGCAGACGAGATTTAACTGAAGCTTTCTTT. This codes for CASRRDLTEAFF.

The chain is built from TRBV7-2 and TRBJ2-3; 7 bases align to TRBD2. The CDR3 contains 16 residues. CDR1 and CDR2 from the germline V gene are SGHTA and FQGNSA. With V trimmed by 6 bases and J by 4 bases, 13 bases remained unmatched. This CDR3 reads CASSPRRGRVADTQYF. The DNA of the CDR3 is TGTGCCAGCAGTCCGCGGCGTGGGAGGGTGGCAGATACGCAGTATTTT.

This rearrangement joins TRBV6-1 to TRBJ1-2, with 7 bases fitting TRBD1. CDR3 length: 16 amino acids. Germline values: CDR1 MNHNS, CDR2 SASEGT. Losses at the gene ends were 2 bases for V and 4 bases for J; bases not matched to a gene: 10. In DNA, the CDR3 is TGTGCCAGCAGTGAATTCCGACTGACAGGGTCCTATGGCTACACCTTC. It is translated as CASSEFRLTGSYGYTF.

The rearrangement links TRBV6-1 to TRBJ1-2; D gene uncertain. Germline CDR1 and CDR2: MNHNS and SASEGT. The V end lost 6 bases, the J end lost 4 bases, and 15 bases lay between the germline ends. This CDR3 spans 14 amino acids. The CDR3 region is CASSGGRRGYGYTF. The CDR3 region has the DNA TGTGCCAGCAGCGGCGGCCGCCGGGGCTATGGCTACACCTTC.

DNA for the CDR3: TGTGCCAGCAGTCAGCGGTGGACAGGGGGTTTATTAGAGCAGTTCTTC. This gives the protein CASSQRWTGGLLEQFF. The chain combines TRBV6-6 with TRBJ2-1; 10 nucleotides align to TRBD1. The CDR3 consists of 16 residues. Per germline, CDR1 MNHNY and CDR2 SVGAGI (reference sequence). Losses at the gene ends were 5 bases for V and 10 bases for J; bases not matched to a gene: 14.

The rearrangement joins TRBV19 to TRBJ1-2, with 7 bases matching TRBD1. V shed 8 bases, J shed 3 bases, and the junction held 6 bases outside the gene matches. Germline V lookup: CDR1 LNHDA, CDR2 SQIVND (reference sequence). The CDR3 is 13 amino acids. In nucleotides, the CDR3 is TGTGCCAGTCTACAGGGGCTTGACTATGGCTACACCTTC. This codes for CASLQGLDYGYTF. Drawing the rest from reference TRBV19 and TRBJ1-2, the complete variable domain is DGGITQSPKYLFRKEGQNVTLSCEQNLNHDAMYWYRQDPGQGLRLIYYSQIVNDFQKGDIAEGYSVSREKKESFPLTVTSAQKNPTAFYLCASLQGLDYGYTFGSGTRLTVV.